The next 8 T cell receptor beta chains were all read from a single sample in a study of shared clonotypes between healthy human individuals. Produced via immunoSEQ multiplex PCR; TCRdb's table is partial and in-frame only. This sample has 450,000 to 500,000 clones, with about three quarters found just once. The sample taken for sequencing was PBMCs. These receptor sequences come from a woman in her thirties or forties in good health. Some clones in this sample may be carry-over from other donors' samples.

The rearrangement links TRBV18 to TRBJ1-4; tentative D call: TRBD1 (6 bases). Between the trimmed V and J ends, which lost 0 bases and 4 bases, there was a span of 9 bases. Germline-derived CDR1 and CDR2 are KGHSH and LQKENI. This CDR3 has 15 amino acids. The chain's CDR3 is CASSPPDSFNEKLFF. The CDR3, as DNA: TGTGCCAGCTCACCACCGGACAGTTTTAATGAAAAACTGTTTTTT.

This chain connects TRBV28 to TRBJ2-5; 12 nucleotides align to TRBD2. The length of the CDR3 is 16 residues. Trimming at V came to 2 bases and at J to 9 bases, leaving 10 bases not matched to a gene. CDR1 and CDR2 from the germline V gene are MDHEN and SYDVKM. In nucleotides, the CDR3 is TGTGCCAGCAGTTTAGGGCTAGCGGGGGGGGGATTCGCCCAGTACTTC. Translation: CASSLGLAGGGFAQYF. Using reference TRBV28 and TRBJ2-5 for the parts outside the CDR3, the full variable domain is DVKVTQSSRYLVKRTGEKVFLECVQDMDHENMFWYRQDPGLGLRLIYFSYDVKMKEKGDIPEGYSVSREKKERFSLILESASTNQTSMYLCASSLGLAGGGFAQYFGPGTRLLVL.

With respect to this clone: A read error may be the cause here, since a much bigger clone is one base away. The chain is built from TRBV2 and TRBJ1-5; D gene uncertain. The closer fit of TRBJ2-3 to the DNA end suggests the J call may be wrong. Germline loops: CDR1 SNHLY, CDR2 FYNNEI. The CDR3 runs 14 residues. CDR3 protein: CASSERHRNQPQYF. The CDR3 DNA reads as TGTGCCAGCAGTGAGCGACACCGCAATCAGCCCCAGTATTTT.

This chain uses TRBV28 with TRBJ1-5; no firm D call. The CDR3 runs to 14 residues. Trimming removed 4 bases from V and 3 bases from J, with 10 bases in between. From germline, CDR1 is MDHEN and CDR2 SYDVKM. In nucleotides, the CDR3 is TGTGCCAGCAGTTACAGAAGGCTCAATCAGCCCCAGCATTTT. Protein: CASSYRRLNQPQHF.

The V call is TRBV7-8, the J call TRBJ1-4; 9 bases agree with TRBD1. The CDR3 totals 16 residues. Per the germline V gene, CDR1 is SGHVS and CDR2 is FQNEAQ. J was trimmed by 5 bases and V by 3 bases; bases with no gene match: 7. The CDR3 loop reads CASSFPGTGRNEKLFF. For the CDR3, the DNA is TGTGCCAGCAGCTTTCCCGGGACAGGGAGAAATGAAAAACTGTTTTTT.

The CDR3 sequence is CASSERDRGTPQYF. Here the CDR3 DNA reads TGTGCCAGCAGCGAACGGGACAGGGGCACCCCGCAGTACTTC. The chain uses TRBV9 and TRBJ2-7, with TRBD1 matching over 10 bases. CDR1 is SGDLS and CDR2 is YYNGEE in the germline V gene. J was trimmed by 9 bases and V by 3 bases; bases with no gene match: 9. The CDR3 has 14 residues.

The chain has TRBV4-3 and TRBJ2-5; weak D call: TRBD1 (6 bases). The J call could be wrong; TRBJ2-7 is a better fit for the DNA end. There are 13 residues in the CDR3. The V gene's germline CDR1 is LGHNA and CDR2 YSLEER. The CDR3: CASSQSGAAEQYF. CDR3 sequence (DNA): TGCGCCAGCAGCCAATCAGGGGCAGCCGAGCAGTACTTC.

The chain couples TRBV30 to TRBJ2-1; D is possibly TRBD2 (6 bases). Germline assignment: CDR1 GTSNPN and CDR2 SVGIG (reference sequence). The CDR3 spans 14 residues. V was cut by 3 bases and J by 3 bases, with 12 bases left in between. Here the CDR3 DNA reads TGTGCCTGGAGCGGGACTGGTAACTACAATGAGCAGTTCTTC. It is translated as CAWSGTGNYNEQFF.